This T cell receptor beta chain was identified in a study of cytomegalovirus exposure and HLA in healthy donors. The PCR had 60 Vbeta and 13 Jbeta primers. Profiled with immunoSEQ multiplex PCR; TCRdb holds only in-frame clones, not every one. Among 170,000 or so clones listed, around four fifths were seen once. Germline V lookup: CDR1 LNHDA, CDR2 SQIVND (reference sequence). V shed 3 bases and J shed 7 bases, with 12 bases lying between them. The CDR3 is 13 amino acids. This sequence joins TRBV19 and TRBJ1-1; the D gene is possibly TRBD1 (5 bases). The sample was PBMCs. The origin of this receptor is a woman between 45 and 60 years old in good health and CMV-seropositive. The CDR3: CASSMGRGFEAFF. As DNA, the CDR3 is TGTGCCAGTAGTATGGGGCGAGGCTTTGAAGCTTTCTTT.